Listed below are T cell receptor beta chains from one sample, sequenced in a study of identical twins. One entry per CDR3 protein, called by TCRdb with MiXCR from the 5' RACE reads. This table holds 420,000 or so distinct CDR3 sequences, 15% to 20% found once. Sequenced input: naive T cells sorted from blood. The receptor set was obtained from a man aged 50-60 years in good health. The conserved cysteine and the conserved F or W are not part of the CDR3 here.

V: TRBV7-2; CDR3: ASSLETYRRSPLH
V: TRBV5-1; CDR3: ASSWSGGNEKLF
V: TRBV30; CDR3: AWLNPSSSNEQF
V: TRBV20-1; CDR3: SAPGSAGVADTQY
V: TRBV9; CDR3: ASSPDMGNEQY
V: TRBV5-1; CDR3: ASSSDRDFRELF
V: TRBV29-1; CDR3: SVDGGGQGASGGYT
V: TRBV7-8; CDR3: ASSPDGTSSYNSPLH
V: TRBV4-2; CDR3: ASSHQGRGYT
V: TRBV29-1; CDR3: SVAGTLRETQY
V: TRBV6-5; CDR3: ASRRDRDEQY
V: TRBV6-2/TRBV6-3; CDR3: ASSQRAPAFSYNEQF
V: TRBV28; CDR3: ASSSPREARCSGSISDTQY
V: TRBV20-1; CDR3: SARGLFRTSGTYNEQF
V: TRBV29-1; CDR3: SVAVRLSAKNIQY
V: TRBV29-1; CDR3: SVVPQGPSNIQY
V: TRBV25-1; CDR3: ASARTASPLH
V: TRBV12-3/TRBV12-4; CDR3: ASSLAGGPRNEQF
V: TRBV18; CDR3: ASSPLTGMDEQY
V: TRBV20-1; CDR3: SVARESRETQY
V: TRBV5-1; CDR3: ASSPGTGNYEQY
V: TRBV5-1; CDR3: ASSLSVQGNTEAF
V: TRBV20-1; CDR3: SAPTGYNEQF
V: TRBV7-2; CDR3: ASSPQGPPNYEQY
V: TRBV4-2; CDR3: ASSQDWGASYEQY
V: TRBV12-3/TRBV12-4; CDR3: ASSLSGRILNTEAF
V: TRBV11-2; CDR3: ASSLAGGGGTDTQY
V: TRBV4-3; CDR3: ASSLQGGGGTDTQY
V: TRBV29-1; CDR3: SVINSGSYEQY
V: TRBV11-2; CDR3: ASSLGTGLY
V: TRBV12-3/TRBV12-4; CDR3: ASNDRGSVTEAF
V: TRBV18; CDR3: ASSPPLSPNYGYT
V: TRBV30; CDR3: AWSVGSSGRAGYEQF
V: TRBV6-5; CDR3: ASSYSGGPTDTQY
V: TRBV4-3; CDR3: ASSQGTGEYNEQF
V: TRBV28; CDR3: ASWPIGRELTDTQY
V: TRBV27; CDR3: ASKYLSGSIEQY
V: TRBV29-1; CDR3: SVESMGNEQF
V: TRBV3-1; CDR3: ASSQAEGRYDGYT
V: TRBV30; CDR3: AWRIAGTDTQY
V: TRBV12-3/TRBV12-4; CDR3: ASSVVQPEAF
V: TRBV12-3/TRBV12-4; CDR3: ASSLSGFSNQPQH
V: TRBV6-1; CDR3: ASSDEPGQPTEAF
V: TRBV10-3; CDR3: AISELSSGNTIY
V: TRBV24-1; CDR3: ATSDSDGAYEQY
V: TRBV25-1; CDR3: ASSSVAGGPETPYNEQF
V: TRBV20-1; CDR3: SAEQGRGGYT
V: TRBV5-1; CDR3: ASSLGGATRTDTQY
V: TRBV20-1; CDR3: SARIPRPGANVLT
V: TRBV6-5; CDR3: ASSSRRDNEQF
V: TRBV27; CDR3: ASSRKGNTEAF
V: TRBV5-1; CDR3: ASSWTSGGTYEQY